These 28 T cell receptor beta chains share one sample of origin, sequenced in a study of lymphopenia after photon versus proton radiotherapy. TCRdb's copy holds only in-frame clones and misses some; the assay was immunoSEQ multiplex PCR. The data hold 39,000 or so clones, with around 90% observed a single time. Sequencing was performed on peripheral blood, taken from a patient treated with photon-based radiotherapy. The receptors were gathered from a man between 60 and 70 years old with cholangiocarcinoma.

This clone was counted only a few times. The chain employs TRBV5-4 and TRBJ1-2; D gene uncertain. The CDR3 is 16 amino acids. Germline assignment: CDR1 SGHNT and CDR2 YYREEE (reference sequence). Deletions cut 0 bases from V and 3 bases from J, with 15 bases between. DNA for the CDR3: TGTGCCAGCAGCTTGGCAGGCTCTACAGCTTACTATGGCTACACCTTC. This codes for CASSLAGSTAYYGYTF.

DNA for the CDR3: TGTGCCAGCAGTGAGACTAGCGGGAGAGAGTACAATGAGCAGTTCTTC. Its translation: CASSETSGREYNEQFF. The chain combines TRBV25-1 with TRBJ2-1, with 12 bases identical to TRBD2. The CDR3 contains 16 residues. V dropped 3 bases and J dropped 4; count of bases not matched to a gene: 4. CDR1 is MGHDK, CDR2 SYGVNS, per germline. The variable domain in full, completed from reference TRBV25-1 and TRBJ2-1, reads EADIYQTPRYLVIGTGKKITLECSQTMGHDKMYWYQQDPGMELHLIHYSYGVNSTEKGDLSSESTVSRIRTEHFPLTLESARPSHTSQYLCASSETSGREYNEQFFGPGTRLTVL.

This clone was detected only once. The V and J genes are TRBV9 and TRBJ2-7; no reliable D call. The CDR3 consists of 13 residues. V lost 0 bases to trimming and J lost 6 bases, with 10 bases between them. Germline V gene data show CDR1 as SGDLS and CDR2 as YYNGEE. Here the CDR3 DNA reads TGTGCCAGCAGCGTAGAGGACCTCGGCGAGCAGTACTTC. Protein product: CASSVEDLGEQYF.

The gene calls are TRBV15 and TRBJ1-6; D gene ambiguous. The CDR3 totals 13 residues. Germline CDR1 LNHNV, CDR2 YYDKDF (reference sequence). V lost 3 bases and J 10 bases, leaving 10 bases between the germline ends. The CDR3 DNA reads as TGTGCCACCAGCAGGGGATTAGAATCACCCCTCCACTTT. Its translation is CATSRGLESPLHF.

The chain carries TRBV28 and TRBJ1-2; TRBD1 aligns across 7 bases. Germline CDR1 and CDR2: MDHEN and SYDVKM. This CDR3 contains 17 residues. J was trimmed by 6 bases and V by 6 bases; bases with no gene match: 19. The CDR3 here is CASSSPPGDSSTHGYTF. The CDR3 DNA is TGTGCCAGCAGCTCTCCCCCCGGGGACAGCTCAACCCATGGCTACACCTTC.

The chain recombines TRBV10-3 with TRBJ1-2; 7 bases map to TRBD1. The CDR3 has 15 amino acids. With V trimmed by 3 bases and J by 8 bases, 12 bases remained unmatched. Germline assignment: CDR1 ENHRY and CDR2 SYGVKD. Here the CDR3 DNA reads TGTGCCATCAGTGAAGACAGGGACGGGGCGCGGGGCTACACCTTC. Translation gives CAISEDRDGARGYTF.

This chain uses TRBV6-1 with TRBJ2-1, with D possibly TRBD2 on 6 matching bases. The V end was cut by 4 bases, the J end by 7 bases, with 14 bases between. Germline CDR1 reads MNHNS; CDR2 reads SASEGT. The CDR3 extends over 14 amino acids. Written as DNA, the CDR3 is TGTGCCAGCAGTGGGAGGGGCGCTAGGAATGAGCAGTTCTTC. Translated: CASSGRGARNEQFF.

This clone has just a few counts. The chain recombines TRBV28 with TRBJ1-6; D unresolved. The CDR3 contains 12 residues. V dropped 1 base and J dropped 9 bases, with 4 bases sitting between them. Germline V gives CDR1 MDHEN, CDR2 SYDVKM. The CDR3, as DNA: TGTGCCAGCAGTTTATTAGGTTCACCCCTCCACTTT. Translating it yields CASSLLGSPLHF.

The gene calls are TRBV7-6 and TRBJ2-2, with TRBD2 matching over 13 bases. Germline lookup yields CDR1 SGHVS and CDR2 FNYEAQ. The V gene end was trimmed by 6 bases and the J gene end by 1 base; junction bases not matched to a gene: 8. CDR3 length equals 18 residues. Here the CDR3 DNA reads TGTGCCAGCAGTCCGACTAGCGGGGGGTCCCGGAACACCGGGGAGCTGTTTTTT. Translation: CASSPTSGGSRNTGELFF.

The J gene is TRBJ2-2, the V gene TRBV5-1, with 10 bases matching TRBD2. CDR1 and CDR2 from the germline V gene are SGHRS and YFSETQ. The CDR3 has 16 residues. Germline trimming cut 4 bases from V and 3 bases from J; bases unmatched to any gene: 6. The CDR3 DNA follows: TGCGCCAGCAGCCTAGCGGGGGAGATAGACACCGGGGAGCTGTTTTTT. It encodes CASSLAGEIDTGELFF.

V is TRBV28 and J is TRBJ2-7; D not resolved. This CDR3 contains 11 residues. Germline assignment: CDR1 MDHEN and CDR2 SYDVKM. Trimming shortened V by 4 bases and J by 6 bases, and 7 bases separated the two germline ends. This CDR3 is CASSSDSEQYF. The CDR3 bases are TGTGCCAGCAGTTCTGATAGCGAGCAGTACTTC.

J is TRBJ2-1 and V is TRBV28; TRBD1 agrees at 8 bases. Germline-derived CDR1 and CDR2 are MDHEN and SYDVKM. The CDR3 runs 20 residues. J was trimmed by 1 base and V by 5 bases; bases with no gene match: 19. CDR3 amino acids: CASSPETGGTILESYNEQFF. The CDR3 coding sequence is TGTGCCAGCAGTCCCGAAACAGGGGGAACTATTCTGGAGTCCTACAATGAGCAGTTCTTC.

The chain links TRBV7-9 to TRBJ2-3; 8 bases align to TRBD2. CDR1 and CDR2 (germline): SEHNR, FQNEAQ (reference sequence). The CDR3 length is 15 residues. Trimming removed 2 bases from V and 6 bases from J; junction bases left unmatched: 7. The CDR3 DNA reads as TGTGCCAGCAGCTTACAGATAGCGGGGTCTGATACGCAGTATTTT. Translation: CASSLQIAGSDTQYF. The full variable domain, its missing parts supplied by reference TRBV7-9 and TRBJ2-3, is DTGVSQNPRHKITKRGQNVTFRCDPISEHNRLYWYRQTLGQGPEFLTYFQNEAQLEKSRLLSDRFSAERPKGSFSTLEIQRTEQGDSAMYLCASSLQIAGSDTQYFGPGTRLTVL.

V usage is TRBV28 and J usage is TRBJ2-3; 15 bases map to TRBD2. CDR1 and CDR2 from the germline V gene are MDHEN and SYDVKM. This CDR3 is built from 18 residues. The ends lost 7 bases at V and 0 bases at J; junction bases unmatched: 8. CDR3 nucleotide sequence: TGTGCCAGCACACCGAACGGACTAGCGGGAGGGAGCACAGATACGCAGTATTTT. Protein product: CASTPNGLAGGSTDTQYF.

J is TRBJ2-1 and V is TRBV19; TRBD2 agrees at 10 bases. Germline lookup yields CDR1 LNHDA and CDR2 SQIVND (reference sequence). This CDR3 comprises 16 residues. V shed 5 bases and J 3 bases; nucleotides not matched to a gene: 7. The CDR3 nucleotides read TGTGCCAGTAGTCTAGCGGGGGTAGAACACTACAATGAGCAGTTCTTC. Translation gives CASSLAGVEHYNEQFF.

The chain couples TRBV7-9 to TRBJ2-7; maybe TRBD2 (5 bases). V was trimmed by 3 bases and J by 2 bases, leaving 17 bases between them. CDR3 length: 16 amino acids. Per germline, CDR1 SEHNR and CDR2 FQNEAQ (reference sequence). CDR3 in amino acids: CASSFPHKGDTYEQYF. CDR3 DNA: TGTGCCAGCAGCTTCCCGCACAAGGGAGACACCTACGAGCAGTACTTC.

V is TRBV5-6 and J is TRBJ2-3; the match to TRBD2 covers 8 bases. This CDR3 is 15 amino acids long. V lost 4 bases, J lost 3 bases, and 7 bases stayed unmatched. CDR1 and CDR2 (germline): SGHDT, YYEEEE. CDR3 nucleotide sequence: TGTGCCAGCAGCCTGGTCGCTAGCGGGACAGATACGCAGTATTTT. Translating it yields CASSLVASGTDTQYF.

The chain joins TRBV20-1 to TRBJ1-1; D ambiguous. Germline V gives CDR1 DFQATT, CDR2 SNEGSKA (reference sequence). V was clipped by 3 bases and J by 10 bases, with 12 bases between them. CDR3 length equals 11 residues. The CDR3 nucleotides are TGCAGTGCTAGTCCCACGGCCCCAGCTTTCTTT. Its protein product is CSASPTAPAFF.

The rearrangement uses TRBV5-1 and TRBJ2-7, with D perhaps TRBD1 (6 bases). Germline V CDR1 and CDR2: SGHRS, YFSETQ. The CDR3 loop spans 14 amino acids. V was clipped by 4 bases and J by 0 bases, with 11 bases between them. The CDR3 is CASSLGQTSYEQYF. In DNA form, the CDR3 reads TGCGCCAGCAGCCTTGGACAGACCTCCTACGAGCAGTACTTC.

The genes are TRBV28 and TRBJ1-2; D call uncertain. Trimming shortened V by 5 bases and J by 3 bases, and 13 bases separated the two germline ends. Germline V gene lookup returns CDR1 MDHEN and CDR2 SYDVKM. CDR3 size: 14 residues. CDR3 amino acids: CASSPAGEDYGYTF. In nucleotides, the CDR3 is TGTGCCAGCAGTCCAGCTGGGGAGGACTATGGCTACACCTTC.

J is TRBJ1-6 and V is TRBV7-2; D gene uncertain. The CDR3 runs 18 residues. Trimming took 5 bases from V and 7 from J, leaving 24 bases between them. The germline V gene has CDR1 SGHTA and CDR2 FQGNSA. In nucleotides, the CDR3 is TGTGCCAGCAGCAGCGACGGCGCGGCCGGCCTTATAAATTCACCCCTCCACTTT. As protein: CASSSDGAAGLINSPLHF.

This rearrangement joins TRBV5-1 to TRBJ2-7; D is ambiguous. Between the trimmed V and J ends, which lost 4 bases and 4 bases, there was a span of 18 bases. This CDR3 has 15 residues. Germline V gene lookup returns CDR1 SGHRS and CDR2 YFSETQ. CDR3 loop: CASSPYPGKVYEQYF. CDR3 DNA sequence: TGCGCCAGCAGCCCCTATCCGGGTAAGGTATACGAGCAGTACTTC.

The chain is built from TRBV19 and TRBJ2-6; D unresolved. The length of the CDR3 is 13 residues. Germline V gene data show CDR1 as LNHDA and CDR2 as SQIVND (reference sequence). V gave up 3 bases and J gave up 2 bases, with 2 bases separating them. CDR3 nucleotides: TGTGCCAGTAGTATTGCTGGGGCCAACGTCCTGACTTTC. Its translation is CASSIAGANVLTF.

In the case of this clone: Different DNA sequences within this sample yield the same CDR3. The V call is TRBV6-5, the J call TRBJ2-5; D is unclear. The CDR3 consists of 10 residues. Germline CDR1 and CDR2: MNHEY and SVGAGI. Trimming left V 6 bases short and J 5 bases short, with 4 bases between. The CDR3 bases are TGTGCCAGCAGGGGCGAGACCCAGTACTTC. It encodes CASRGETQYF.

This rearrangement joins TRBV28 to TRBJ2-3, with D perhaps matching TRBD1 (6 bases). Germline values: CDR1 MDHEN, CDR2 SYDVKM. V gave up 11 bases and J gave up 1 base, with 16 bases separating them. This CDR3 contains 14 residues. The CDR3 DNA reads TGTGCCTGCGCGGACAGTTTAGGCACAGATACGCAGTATTTT. Encoded protein: CACADSLGTDTQYF.

V gene TRBV9 combines with J gene TRBJ2-2, with D uncertain. CDR1 is SGDLS, CDR2 YYNGEE, per germline. The CDR3 is 18 residues long. V lost 3 bases, J lost 5 bases, and 23 bases lay in between. For the CDR3, the DNA is TGTGCCAGCAGCGCCACGCGCAGGTGGAATGTAGGAACCGGGGAGCTGTTTTTT. Translated, it gives CASSATRRWNVGTGELFF.

J is TRBJ2-2 and V is TRBV9, with a possible D match to TRBD1 (5 bases). The CDR3 has 16 amino acids. The germline CDR1 and CDR2 sequences are SGDLS and YYNGEE. Trimming left V 0 bases short and J 0 bases short, with 9 bases between. The CDR3 sequence is CASSVEGATNTGELFF. For the CDR3, the DNA is TGTGCCAGCAGCGTAGAAGGGGCTACGAACACCGGGGAGCTGTTTTTT.

The chain joins TRBV21-1 to TRBJ1-5. TRBV21-1 is a pseudogene. The CDR3 runs 18 residues. The CDR3 DNA reads TGTGCCAGCGGCGCTCATCGACACTACGTGTTACTTGATCAGCCCCAGCATTTT. Protein sequence: CASGAHRHYVLLDQPQHF.